The 3 T cell receptor beta chains listed next were all sequenced from one sample in a study of shared clonotypes between healthy human individuals. Assay used: immunoSEQ multiplex PCR; TCRdb lists only in-frame clones, some missing. The data contain approximately 940,000 clones, approximately 80% of them singletons. The sequencing sample was made of memory CD4+ T cells sorted from blood. Subset specified: CD45RA-negative fraction. These receptors originate from a man aged 18 to 29 in good health.

This chain uses TRBV29-1 with TRBJ1-2, with D maybe TRBD1 (6 bases). This CDR3 contains 13 residues. The germline V gene has CDR1 SQVTM and CDR2 ANQGSEA. Trimming stripped 8 bases from V and 3 bases from J, with 16 bases between. CDR3 nucleotides: TGCAGCTCCGGGGGAGGGGGAGACTATGGCTACACCTTC. Its translation: CSSGGGGDYGYTF.

The chain has TRBV5-1 and TRBJ2-3; D might be TRBD1 or TRBD2, each matching 5 bases. This CDR3 comprises 14 residues. Germline V gives CDR1 SGHRS, CDR2 YFSETQ. Trimming removed 4 bases from V and 4 bases from J, with 13 bases in between. DNA for the CDR3: TGCGCCAGCAGCACGGTCCCGGGGCCAGATACGCAGTATTTT. Residues: CASSTVPGPDTQYF.

The chain recombines TRBV5-4 with TRBJ2-1; TRBD1 agrees at 10 bases. The CDR3 covers 16 residues. The germline CDR1 and CDR2 sequences are SGHNT and YYREEE (reference sequence). Losses at the gene ends were 6 bases for V and 8 bases for J; bases not matched to a gene: 14. Here the CDR3 reads CASTRGLGQGLDEQFF. CDR3 sequence (DNA): TGTGCCAGCACCAGGGGTTTGGGACAGGGGCTGGATGAGCAGTTCTTC.